This is a list of T cell receptor beta chains from one sample in a study of human versus mouse CDR3 diversity and MHC coevolution. Using immunoSEQ multiplex PCR, the repertoire was profiled, and TCRdb retains in-frame clones only, with some absent. The table has tens of thousands of clones, around 93% seen once; the top ten hold 1.2% to 1.5%. What was sequenced was naive CD4+ T cells from blood. All receptors derive from a person aged 30 to 70 in good health. Each CDR3 is given with its conserved first and last residue. D genes are given only for firm matches. Rows give clone size only sometimes, using once, few, many, or a class for an expanded clone.

clone_size	d_call	v_call	j_call	cdr3_nt	cdr3_aa
-	TRBD1	TRBV30	TRBJ1-1	TGTGCCTGGAGTGTCCGGACAGGGACCACTGAAGCTTTCTTT	CAWSVRTGTTEAFF
-	-	TRBV10-3	TRBJ2-7	TGTGCCATCAGCGGGGGAGCCTACGAGCAGTACTTC	CAISGGAYEQYF
-	TRBD1	TRBV7-8	TRBJ1-2	TGTGCCAGCAGCATGGGACAGTTTGGGGTCTATGGCTACACCTTC	CASSMGQFGVYGYTF
-	TRBD1	TRBV7-9	TRBJ2-7	TGTGCCAGCAGCTCGGGGATAGGGGACAGATACTACGAGCAGTACTTC	CASSSGIGDRYYEQYF
-	-	TRBV7-6	TRBJ2-7	TGTGCCAGCAGCTTAGCGGAGCGGGCCCCCTACGAGCAGTACTTC	CASSLAERAPYEQYF
once	TRBD1	TRBV27	TRBJ1-2	TGTGCCAGCAGTTTTCACCGGGACAGGGATGGCTACACCTTC	CASSFHRDRDGYTF
-	TRBD1	TRBV27	TRBJ2-7	TGTGCCAGCACCCGGACAGGGTGGCACGAGCAGTACTTC	CASTRTGWHEQYF
-	TRBD1	TRBV18	TRBJ1-1	TGTGCCAGCTCACCGGGACAGATGAACACTGAAGCTTTCTTT	CASSPGQMNTEAFF
-	-	TRBV7-3	TRBJ2-7	TGTGCCAGCAGCACTACACCCTACGAGCAGTACTTC	CASSTTPYEQYF
-	-	TRBV6-5	TRBJ1-3	TGTGCCAGCAGTTACGGGGGGTACTCTGGAAACACCATATATTTT	CASSYGGYSGNTIYF
-	-	TRBV5-4	TRBJ2-1	TGTGCCAGCAGTTTTCCAACAGGCTCCTACAATGAGCAGTTCTTC	CASSFPTGSYNEQFF
-	TRBD1	TRBV6-6	TRBJ2-7	TGTGCCAGCAGTGGGACAGCTGCCTCCTACTACGAGCAGTACTTC	CASSGTAASYYEQYF
once	-	TRBV7-2	TRBJ1-5	TGTGCCAGCAGCCCCCATGGGGGGGGGAGCAATCAGCCCCAGCATTTT	CASSPHGGGSNQPQHF
-	-	TRBV25-1	TRBJ2-5	TGTGCCAGCAGTGAGCACAGGGTTCAAGAGACCCAGTACTTC	CASSEHRVQETQYF
-	-	TRBV5-4	TRBJ2-1	TGTGCCAGCAGACCTTCTAGTAGCACCTACAATGAGCAGTTCTTC	CASRPSSSTYNEQFF
-	TRBD2	TRBV9	TRBJ2-1	TGTGCCAGCAGCGTGCGGGGGGGAGCGGGTGGCCACAATGAGCAGTTCTTC	CASSVRGGAGGHNEQFF
-	-	TRBV29-1	TRBJ1-1	TGCAGCGTGTCCCCGGGGGTTCGGAACACTGAAGCTTTCTTT	CSVSPGVRNTEAFF
-	TRBD1	TRBV27	TRBJ2-3	TGTGCCAGCAGCCTGACAGGGGCGGGAGATACGCAGTATTTT	CASSLTGAGDTQYF
-	-	TRBV28	TRBJ1-5	TGTGCCAGCAGCTCATCGGGGAGCAATCAGCCCCAGCATTTT	CASSSSGSNQPQHF
-	TRBD1	TRBV5-6	TRBJ1-1	TGTGCCAGCAGCCGGGACAGGGGTTGGACTGAAGCTTTCTTT	CASSRDRGWTEAFF
once	TRBD2	TRBV7-2	TRBJ2-7	TGTGCCAGCAGCCCGACTAGCGGGAGGAGGGACGAGCAGTACTTC	CASSPTSGRRDEQYF
-	TRBD1	TRBV11-2	TRBJ1-5	TGTGCCAGCAGCACTCCGGGACAGGGGGACCTCCATCAGCCCCAGCATTTT	CASSTPGQGDLHQPQHF
-	TRBD1	TRBV19	TRBJ1-2	TGTGCCAGTAGTATCGACAGGGCTATTGGCTACACCTTC	CASSIDRAIGYTF
few	-	TRBV19	TRBJ1-1	TGTGCCAGTAGTTCTCGGGGGTCCACTGAAGCTTTCTTT	CASSSRGSTEAFF
-	-	TRBV6-5	TRBJ2-1	TGTGCCAGCACCGGGAACAATGAGCAGTTCTTC	CASTGNNEQFF
-	-	TRBV19	TRBJ2-3	TGTGCCAGTAGTGTCGACACTTTCGGTACGCAGTATTTT	CASSVDTFGTQYF
-	-	TRBV19	TRBJ1-2	TGTGCCAGTAGTATGCGAGGAAAGAGTGGCTACACCTTC	CASSMRGKSGYTF
-	-	TRBV27	TRBJ2-7	TGTGCCAGCAGTTTTCTCGGACGGGGGAGGTACGAGCAGTACTTC	CASSFLGRGRYEQYF
-	-	TRBV7-9	TRBJ2-3	TGTGCCAGCAGCTTTAGTTCAGATACGCAGTATTTT	CASSFSSDTQYF
-	TRBD1	TRBV7-2	TRBJ1-4	TGTGCCAGCAGCGGACCCGGGACAGTGAATGAAAAACTGTTTTTT	CASSGPGTVNEKLFF
-	-	TRBV18	TRBJ2-6	TGTGCCAGCTCATCTGGGCCTCCGCACGCGACTTTC	CASSSGPPHATF
-	TRBD1	TRBV10-3	TRBJ2-7	TGTGCCATCCTAAAACAGGGGGCCTACGAGCAGTACTTC	CAILKQGAYEQYF
-	-	TRBV6-5	TRBJ1-5	TGTGCCAGCAGTATCGGGGGGTATAGCAATCAGCCCCAGCATTTT	CASSIGGYSNQPQHF
-	-	TRBV6-1	TRBJ2-7	TGTGCCAGCAGCCTGGGGGGAGGCAGAAGCTACGAGCAGTACTTC	CASSLGGGRSYEQYF
-	-	TRBV14	TRBJ2-7	TGTGCCAGCAGCCAAGTACAGAGCTCGTACGAGCAGTACTTC	CASSQVQSSYEQYF
-	-	TRBV7-3	TRBJ1-5	TGTGCCAGCAGCTTAAGTCCGAATCAGCCCCAGCATTTT	CASSLSPNQPQHF
-	TRBD2	TRBV6-5	TRBJ2-7	TGTGCCAGCCACCGGGGGGGGGCAGGGGAGCAGTACTTC	CASHRGGAGEQYF
-	TRBD1	TRBV5-1	TRBJ2-5	TGCGCCAGCAGCGCGGGACAGGTATTTGCGACCCAGTACTTC	CASSAGQVFATQYF
-	TRBD2	TRBV19	TRBJ2-3	TGTGCCAGTAGTATGGGACTAGCGGTAGGGGGCACAGATACGCAGTATTTT	CASSMGLAVGGTDTQYF
-	-	TRBV12-5	TRBJ2-7	TGTGCTAGTGGTTTGGTATTAGGGCAGGGTCTCCACGAGCAGTACTTC	CASGLVLGQGLHEQYF